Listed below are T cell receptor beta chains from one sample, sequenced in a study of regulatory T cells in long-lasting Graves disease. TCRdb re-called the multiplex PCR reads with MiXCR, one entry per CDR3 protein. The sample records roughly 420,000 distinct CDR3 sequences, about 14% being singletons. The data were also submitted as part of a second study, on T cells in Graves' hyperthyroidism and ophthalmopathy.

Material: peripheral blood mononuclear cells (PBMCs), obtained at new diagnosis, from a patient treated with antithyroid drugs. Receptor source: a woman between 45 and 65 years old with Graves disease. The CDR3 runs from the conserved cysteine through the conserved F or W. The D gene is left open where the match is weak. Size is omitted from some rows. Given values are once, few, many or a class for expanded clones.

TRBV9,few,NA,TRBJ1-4,CASSVGGKTATNEKLFF,TGTGCCAGCAGCGTAGGTGGGAAAACTGCAACTAATGAAAAACTGTTTTTT
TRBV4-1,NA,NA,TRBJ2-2,CASSQEPDQRGELFF,TGCGCCAGCAGCCAAGAACCAGACCAGCGCGGGGAGCTGTTTTTT
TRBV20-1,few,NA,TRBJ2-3,CSARDLGEVRQYF,TGCAGTGCTAGAGATCTGGGGGAGGTGAGGCAGTATTTT
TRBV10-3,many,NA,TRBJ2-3,CAISDRFSRADTQYF,TGTGCCATCAGTGATCGGTTCTCGAGAGCAGATACGCAGTATTTT
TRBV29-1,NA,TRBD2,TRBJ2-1,CSVEVRGAVNEQFF,TGCAGCGTTGAGGTGCGGGGGGCGGTCAATGAGCAGTTCTTC
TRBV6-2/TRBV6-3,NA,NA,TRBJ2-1,CARAPAHPIYNEQFF,TGTGCCAGGGCGCCGGCGCACCCCATTTACAATGAGCAGTTCTTC
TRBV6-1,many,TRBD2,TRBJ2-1,CASRRSGLAGEGNEQFF,TGTGCCAGCAGACGCTCGGGACTAGCGGGAGAGGGCAATGAGCAGTTCTTC
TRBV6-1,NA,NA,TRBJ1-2,CASSPPPGQGYYGYTF,TGTGCCAGCAGTCCCCCCCCCGGGCAGGGCTACTATGGCTACACCTTC
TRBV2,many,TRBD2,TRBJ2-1,CASSEFASSARGGEQFF,TGTGCCAGCAGTGAATTTGCTTCAAGCGCTCGGGGGGGTGAGCAGTTCTTC
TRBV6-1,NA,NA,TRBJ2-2,CASSLEDPGELFF,TGTGCCAGCAGCTTGGAGGATCCCGGGGAGCTGTTTTTT
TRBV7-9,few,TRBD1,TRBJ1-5,CASSVDRGGNQPQHF,TGTGCCAGCAGCGTGGACAGGGGAGGCAATCAGCCCCAGCATTTT
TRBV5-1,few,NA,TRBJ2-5,CASSRLTGQQETQYF,TGCGCCAGCAGCAGACTGACAGGTCAACAAGAGACCCAGTACTTC
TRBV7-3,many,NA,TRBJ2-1,CASSLYQTSYGEQFF,TGTGCCAGCAGCTTATATCAGACTAGTTATGGTGAGCAGTTCTTC
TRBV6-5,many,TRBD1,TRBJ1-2,CASSSRDRGLYGYTF,TGTGCCAGCAGTTCACGGGACAGGGGCCTCTATGGCTACACCTTC
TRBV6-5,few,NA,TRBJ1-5,CASSYPEDMQGRNQPQHF,TGTGCCAGCAGTTACCCTGAAGACATGCAGGGACGCAATCAGCCCCAGCATTTT
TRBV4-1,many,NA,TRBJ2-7,CASSQEIAGNEQYF,TGCGCCAGCAGCCAAGAGATAGCAGGGAACGAGCAGTACTTC
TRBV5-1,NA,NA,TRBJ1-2,CASGVNNYGYTF,TGCGCCAGCGGGGTTAATAACTATGGCTACACCTTC
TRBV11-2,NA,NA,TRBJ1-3,CASSLGAGNTIYF,TGTGCCAGCAGCTTAGGAGCTGGAAACACCATATATTTT
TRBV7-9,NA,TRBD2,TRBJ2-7,CASRSSGTSLYEQYF,TGTGCCAGCAGGTCCTCCGGGACTAGTCTCTACGAGCAGTACTTC
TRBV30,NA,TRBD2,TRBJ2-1,CAWNGRASGMISYNEQFF,TGTGCCTGGAATGGCCGGGCTAGCGGGATGATTTCCTACAATGAGCAGTTCTTC
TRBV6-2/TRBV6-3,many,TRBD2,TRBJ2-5,CASSDGAGVIETQYF,TGTGCCAGCAGTGACGGAGCGGGAGTAATAGAGACCCAGTACTTC
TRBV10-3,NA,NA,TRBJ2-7,CASSQGDTYEQYF,TGTGCCAGCAGTCAGGGCGATACCTACGAGCAGTACTTC
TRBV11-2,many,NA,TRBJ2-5,CASSPDRFQETQYF,TGTGCCAGCAGCCCCGACAGGTTCCAAGAGACCCAGTACTTC
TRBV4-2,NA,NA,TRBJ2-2,CASSQRLTGELGGELFF,TGTGCCAGCAGCCAGAGACTAACGGGAGAGTTAGGCGGGGAGCTGTTTTTT
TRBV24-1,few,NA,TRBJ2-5,CASSRGSLETQYF,TGTGCCTCCTCCCGGGGATCATTGGAGACCCAGTACTTC
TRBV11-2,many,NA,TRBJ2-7,CASSPAGITSYYEQYF,TGTGCCAGCAGCCCGGCGGGCATCACGAGCTACTACGAGCAGTACTTC
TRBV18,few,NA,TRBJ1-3,CASSPDGNSGNTIYF,TGTGCCAGCTCACCAGACGGTAACTCTGGAAACACCATATATTTT
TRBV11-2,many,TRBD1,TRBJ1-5,CASSFGQADQPQHF,TGTGCCAGCAGCTTCGGACAGGCTGATCAGCCCCAGCATTTT
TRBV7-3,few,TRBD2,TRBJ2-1,CASSAGGYDEQFF,TGTGCCAGCAGCGCGGGAGGGTACGATGAGCAGTTCTTC
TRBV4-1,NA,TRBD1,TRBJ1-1,CASSQPAWTGQMNTEAFF,TGCGCCAGCAGCCAGCCCGCTTGGACAGGGCAAATGAACACTGAAGCTTTCTTT
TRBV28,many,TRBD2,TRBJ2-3,CASSSAGLAGGADTQYF,TGTGCCAGCAGTTCCGCGGGTCTAGCGGGAGGAGCAGATACGCAGTATTTT
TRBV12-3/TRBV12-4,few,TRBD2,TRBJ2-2,CASSWEGTGELFF,TGTGCCAGCAGTTGGGAGGGAACCGGGGAGCTGTTTTTT
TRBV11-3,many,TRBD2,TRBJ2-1,CASRRGLAGGYPRNEQFF,TGTGCCAGCAGGAGGGGACTAGCGGGAGGGTATCCTCGCAATGAGCAGTTCTTC
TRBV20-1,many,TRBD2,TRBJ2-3,CSARGSGSFTDTQYF,TGCAGTGCTAGAGGTAGCGGGAGTTTCACAGATACGCAGTATTTT
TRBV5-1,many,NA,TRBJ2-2,CASSLEQNTGELFF,TGCGCCAGCAGCTTGGAACAGAACACCGGGGAGCTGTTTTTT
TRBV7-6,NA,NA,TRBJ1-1,CASSPRTTTTLNTEAFF,TGTGCCAGCAGCCCACGGACCACCACAACCCTTAACACTGAAGCTTTCTTT
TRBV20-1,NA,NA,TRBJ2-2,CSAPYFAGTGELFF,TGCAGTGCTCCCTACTTCGCCGGGACCGGGGAGCTGTTTTTT
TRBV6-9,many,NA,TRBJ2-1,CASSFPKGGIGSGGDNEQFF,TGTGCCAGCAGTTTCCCGAAGGGGGGGATCGGTAGCGGAGGGGACAATGAGCAGTTCTTC
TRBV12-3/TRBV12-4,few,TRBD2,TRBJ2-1,CASSLGTSAWEEQFF,TGTGCCAGCAGTTTGGGGACTAGCGCCTGGGAAGAGCAGTTCTTC
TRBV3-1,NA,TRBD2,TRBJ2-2,CASSPHQAGRAGELFF,TGTGCCAGCAGCCCCCATCAAGCGGGAAGGGCCGGGGAGCTGTTTTTT
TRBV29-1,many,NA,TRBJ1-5,CSVRLQGGNQPQHF,TGCAGCGTTCGGCTGCAGGGAGGCAATCAGCCCCAGCATTTT